Below are 10 T cell receptor beta chains sequenced from a single sample in a study of T-cell reconstitution after alpha-beta-depleted transplantation in children. The library targeted TCRbeta and was prepared with unique molecular identifiers. TCRdb analysed the PCR reads with MiXCR anew, one entry per CDR3 protein. Of 550,000 to 600,000 distinct CDR3 sequences listed, under 30% are singletons. Here the sequenced sample was PBMCs, mostly from graft donor cells, taken 360 days after TCRalphabeta/CD19-depleted stem cell transplant. The source of these receptors is a boy in the first two years of life who had a stem cell transplant for acute myeloid leukemia, so the T cells may come from the graft donor.

The rearrangement joins TRBV29-1 to TRBJ2-7, with D possibly matching TRBD2 (5 bases). The CDR3 runs to 14 residues. With 5 bases removed from V and 3 bases from J, the gap between germline ends came to 17 bases. The germline V gene has CDR1 SQVTM and CDR2 ANQGSEA. The CDR3 region is CSVYFQTRDYEQYF. The CDR3, as DNA: TGCAGCGTTTATTTTCAGACTCGGGACTACGAGCAGTACTTC.

This clonotype was seen repeatedly, ten times or more. V is TRBV29-1 and J is TRBJ2-6; D is unresolved. Germline-derived CDR1 and CDR2 are SQVTM and ANQGSEA. The length of the CDR3 is 15 residues. Trimming left V 4 bases short and J 0 bases short, with 10 bases between. Here the CDR3 reads CSVVVSLSGANVLTF. The DNA for the CDR3 is TGCAGCGTTGTTGTCTCCCTCTCTGGGGCCAACGTCCTGACTTTC.

In this sample, this clonotype turned up many times. This rearrangement joins TRBV7-9 to TRBJ1-5; TRBD1 is a possible D gene (6 bases). The CDR3 contains 15 residues. The V end was cut by 5 bases, the J end by 2 bases, with 13 bases between. Per the germline V gene, CDR1 is SEHNR and CDR2 is FQNEAQ (reference sequence). The DNA of the CDR3 is TGTGCCAGCAGCGACCTGGGGGGGCGCAATCAGCCCCAGCATTTT. Translating gives CASSDLGGRNQPQHF.

The V gene is TRBV29-1, the J gene TRBJ2-7, with D hard to call. Germline CDR1 reads SQVTM; CDR2 reads ANQGSEA. The CDR3 spans 14 residues. V dropped 6 bases and J dropped 0 bases, with 15 bases sitting between them. The CDR3 sequence: CSVTGPLSSYEQYF. The CDR3 nucleotides are TGCAGCGTCACGGGCCCACTTTCCTCCTACGAGCAGTACTTC.

This chain joins TRBV20-1 and TRBJ2-4; D is uncertain. V was cut by 7 bases and J by 4 bases, with 11 bases left in between. Per the germline V gene, CDR1 is DFQATT and CDR2 is SNEGSKA (reference sequence). The length of the CDR3 is 12 residues. Written as DNA, the CDR3 is TGCAGTGTCAGTGAAGGGAAAAACATTCAGTACTTC. This translates into CSVSEGKNIQYF.

The chain couples TRBV4-3 to TRBJ2-3; perhaps TRBD2 as D (7 bases). V lost 4 bases to trimming and J lost 4 bases, with 18 bases between them. Germline CDR1 is LGHNA and CDR2 is YSLEER. The CDR3 is 16 residues long. This CDR3 is CASSPNEGGRPDTQYF. The CDR3 DNA follows: TGCGCCAGCAGCCCAAACGAGGGGGGGCGGCCAGATACGCAGTATTTT.

This clonotype was detected many times. V usage is TRBV7-3 and J usage is TRBJ2-3, with D perhaps TRBD2 (7 bases). Germline lookup yields CDR1 SGHTA and CDR2 FQGTGA. Trimming stripped 1 base from V and 0 bases from J, with 11 bases between. CDR3 length equals 16 residues. CDR3 nucleotide sequence: TGTGCCAGCAGCTTAAGAGGGGGGGCCAGCACAGATACGCAGTATTTT. Its translation is CASSLRGGASTDTQYF.

The rearrangement links TRBV7-8 to TRBJ2-7; TRBD2 aligns across 8 bases. The CDR3 length is 16 residues. CDR1 and CDR2 (germline): SGHVS, FQNEAQ. V shed 1 base and J 2 bases; nucleotides not matched to a gene: 7. The CDR3 nucleotides are TGTGCCAGCAGCTTAGGGTATGGTAGCGGGGCCTACGAGCAGTACTTC. Residues: CASSLGYGSGAYEQYF.

The chain employs TRBV20-1 and TRBJ2-3; 7 bases fit TRBD2. This CDR3 is 14 amino acids long. The V and J ends lost 3 bases and 2 bases, in that order; junction bases with no gene match: 5. From germline, CDR1 is DFQATT and CDR2 SNEGSKA (reference sequence). The CDR3 region is CSARGTITTDTQYF. In DNA, the CDR3 is TGCAGTGCTAGGGGGACTATTACCACAGATACGCAGTATTTT.

This clonotype has only one observation. This chain uses TRBV7-2 with TRBJ2-7; D uncertain. V lost 1 base, J lost 5 bases, and 12 bases lay in between. The CDR3 runs to 14 residues. Germline V gene data show CDR1 as SGHTA and CDR2 as FQGNSA. CDR3 DNA: TGTGCCAGCAGCTTAGTCGGTCCTGGGGACGAGCAGTACTTC. It is translated as CASSLVGPGDEQYF.